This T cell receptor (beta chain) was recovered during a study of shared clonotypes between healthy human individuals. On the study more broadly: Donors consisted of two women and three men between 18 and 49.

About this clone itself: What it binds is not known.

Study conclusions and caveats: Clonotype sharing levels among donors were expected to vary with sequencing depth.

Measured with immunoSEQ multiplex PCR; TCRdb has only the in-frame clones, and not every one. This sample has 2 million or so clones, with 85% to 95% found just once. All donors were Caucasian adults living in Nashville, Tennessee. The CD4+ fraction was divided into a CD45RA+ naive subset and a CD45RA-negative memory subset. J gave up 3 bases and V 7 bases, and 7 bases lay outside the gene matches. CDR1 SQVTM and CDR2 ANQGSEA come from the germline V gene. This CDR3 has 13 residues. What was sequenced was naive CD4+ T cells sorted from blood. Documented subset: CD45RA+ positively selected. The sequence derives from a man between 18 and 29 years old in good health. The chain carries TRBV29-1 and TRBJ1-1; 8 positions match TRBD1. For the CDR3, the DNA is TGCAGCGCCGCTCAGGGGGCGGACACTGAAGCTTTCTTT. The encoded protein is CSAAQGADTEAFF.